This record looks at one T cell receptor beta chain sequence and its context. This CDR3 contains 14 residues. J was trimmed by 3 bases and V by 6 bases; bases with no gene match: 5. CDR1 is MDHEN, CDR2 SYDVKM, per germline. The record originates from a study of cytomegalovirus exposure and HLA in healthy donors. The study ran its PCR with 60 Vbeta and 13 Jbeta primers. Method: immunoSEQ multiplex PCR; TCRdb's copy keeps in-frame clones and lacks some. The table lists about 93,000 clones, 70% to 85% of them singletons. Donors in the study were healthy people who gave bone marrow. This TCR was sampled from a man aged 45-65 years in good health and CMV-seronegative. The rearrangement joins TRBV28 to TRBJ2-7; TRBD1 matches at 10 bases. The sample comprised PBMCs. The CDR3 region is CASSYRDRGYEQYF. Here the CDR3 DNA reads TGTGCCAGCAGCTACCGGGACAGGGGCTACGAGCAGTACTTC. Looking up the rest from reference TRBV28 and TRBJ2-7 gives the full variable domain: DVKVTQSSRYLVKRTGEKVFLECVQDMDHENMFWYRQDPGLGLRLIYFSYDVKMKEKGDIPEGYSVSREKKERFSLILESASTNQTSMYLCASSYRDRGYEQYFGPGTRLTVT.